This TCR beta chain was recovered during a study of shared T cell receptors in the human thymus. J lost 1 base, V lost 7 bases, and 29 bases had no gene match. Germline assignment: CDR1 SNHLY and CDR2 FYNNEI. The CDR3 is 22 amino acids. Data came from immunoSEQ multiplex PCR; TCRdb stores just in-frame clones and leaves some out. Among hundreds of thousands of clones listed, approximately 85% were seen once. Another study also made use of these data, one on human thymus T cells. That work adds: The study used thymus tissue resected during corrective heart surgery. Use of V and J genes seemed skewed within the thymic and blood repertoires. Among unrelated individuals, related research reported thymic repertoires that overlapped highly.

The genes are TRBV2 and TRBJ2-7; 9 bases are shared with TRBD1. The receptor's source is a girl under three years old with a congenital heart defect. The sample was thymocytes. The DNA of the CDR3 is TGTGCCAGCACCCCTGACGCTTACTGGTTGGGACAGGGTCTGGGGGCTTCCTACGAGCAGTACTTC. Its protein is CASTPDAYWLGQGLGASYEQYF.